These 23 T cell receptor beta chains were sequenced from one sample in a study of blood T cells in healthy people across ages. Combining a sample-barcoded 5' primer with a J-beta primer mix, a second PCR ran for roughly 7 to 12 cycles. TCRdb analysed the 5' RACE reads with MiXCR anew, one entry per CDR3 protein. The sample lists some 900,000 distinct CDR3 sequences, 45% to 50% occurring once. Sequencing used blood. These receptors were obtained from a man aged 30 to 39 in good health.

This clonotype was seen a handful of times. CDR3 coding DNA: TGTGCCAGCGGTACCGGGGGGGCAGGTGAAAAACTGTTTTTT. Translating gives CASGTGGAGEKLFF. The V gene is TRBV28, the J gene TRBJ1-4; possible D gene TRBD1, 6 bases. CDR3 size: 14 residues. The germline CDR1 and CDR2 sequences are MDHEN and SYDVKM. The V end was cut by 8 bases, the J end by 7 bases, with 17 bases between. The variable domain in full, completed from reference TRBV28 and TRBJ1-4, reads DVKVTQSSRYLVKRTGEKVFLECVQDMDHENMFWYRQDPGLGLRLIYFSYDVKMKEKGDIPEGYSVSREKKERFSLILESASTNQTSMYLCASGTGGAGEKLFFGSGTQLSVL.

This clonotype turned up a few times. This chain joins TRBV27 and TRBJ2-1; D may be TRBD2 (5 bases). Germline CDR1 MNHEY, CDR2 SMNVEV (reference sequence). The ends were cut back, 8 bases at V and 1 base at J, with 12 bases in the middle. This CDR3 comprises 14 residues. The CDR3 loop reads CASGLDHSYNEQFF. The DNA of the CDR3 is TGTGCCAGCGGACTGGACCATTCCTACAATGAGCAGTTCTTC.

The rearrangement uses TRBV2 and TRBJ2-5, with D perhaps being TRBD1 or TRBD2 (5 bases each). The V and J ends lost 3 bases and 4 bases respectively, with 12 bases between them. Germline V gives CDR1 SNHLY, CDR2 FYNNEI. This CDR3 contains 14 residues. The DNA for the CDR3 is TGTGCCAGCAGTGAGGATCGGGACCTAGAGACCCAGTACTTC. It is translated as CASSEDRDLETQYF.

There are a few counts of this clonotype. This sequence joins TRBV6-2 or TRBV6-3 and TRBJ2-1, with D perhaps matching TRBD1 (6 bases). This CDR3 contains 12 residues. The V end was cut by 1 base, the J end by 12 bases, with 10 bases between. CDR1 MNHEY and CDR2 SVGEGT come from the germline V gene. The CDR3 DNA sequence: TGTGCCAGCAGTTACTGGGACACGGCGCAGTTCTTC. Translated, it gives CASSYWDTAQFF.

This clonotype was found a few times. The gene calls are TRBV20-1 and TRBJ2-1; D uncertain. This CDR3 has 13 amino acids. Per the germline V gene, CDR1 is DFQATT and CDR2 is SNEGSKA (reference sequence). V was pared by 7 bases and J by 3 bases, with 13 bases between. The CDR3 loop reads CSDARYVYNEQFF. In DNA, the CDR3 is TGCAGTGACGCGAGGTATGTCTACAATGAGCAGTTCTTC.

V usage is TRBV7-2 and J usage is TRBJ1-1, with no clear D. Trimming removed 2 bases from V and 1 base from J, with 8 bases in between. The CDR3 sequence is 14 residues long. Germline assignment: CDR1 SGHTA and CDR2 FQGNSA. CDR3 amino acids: CASSLNPGNTEAFF. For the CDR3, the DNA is TGTGCCAGCAGCTTAAATCCAGGGAACACTGAAGCTTTCTTT.

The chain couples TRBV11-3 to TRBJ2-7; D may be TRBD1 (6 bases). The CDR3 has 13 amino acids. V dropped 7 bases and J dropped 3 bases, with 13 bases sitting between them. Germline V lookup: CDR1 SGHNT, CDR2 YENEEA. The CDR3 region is CASTNRDHYEQYF. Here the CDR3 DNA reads TGTGCCAGCACCAACAGGGACCACTACGAGCAGTACTTC.

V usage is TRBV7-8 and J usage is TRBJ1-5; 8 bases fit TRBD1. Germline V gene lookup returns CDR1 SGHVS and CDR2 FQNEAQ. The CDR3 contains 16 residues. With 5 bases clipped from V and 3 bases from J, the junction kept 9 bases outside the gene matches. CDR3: CASSPDRAYINQPQHF. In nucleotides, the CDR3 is TGTGCCAGCAGCCCGGACAGGGCGTATATCAATCAGCCCCAGCATTTT. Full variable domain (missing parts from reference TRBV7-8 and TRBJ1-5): GAGVSQSPRYKVAKRGQDVALRCDPISGHVSLFWYQQALGQGPEFLTYFQNEAQLDKSGLPSDRFFAERPEGSVSTLKIQRTQQEDSAVYLCASSPDRAYINQPQHFGDGTRLSIL.

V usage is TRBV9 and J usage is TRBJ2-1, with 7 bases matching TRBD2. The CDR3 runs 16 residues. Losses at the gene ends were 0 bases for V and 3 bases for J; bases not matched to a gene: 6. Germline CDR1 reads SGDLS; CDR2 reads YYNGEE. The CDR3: CASSVAGGGRYNEQFF. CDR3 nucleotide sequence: TGTGCCAGCAGCGTAGCGGGAGGAGGACGCTACAATGAGCAGTTCTTC.

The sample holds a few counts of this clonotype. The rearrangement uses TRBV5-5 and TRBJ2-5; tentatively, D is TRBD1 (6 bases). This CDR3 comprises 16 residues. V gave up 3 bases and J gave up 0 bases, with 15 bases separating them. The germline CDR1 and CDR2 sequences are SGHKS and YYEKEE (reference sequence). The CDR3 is CASSYGSGEYQETQYF. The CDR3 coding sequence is TGTGCCAGCAGCTACGGATCAGGGGAGTACCAAGAGACCCAGTACTTC.

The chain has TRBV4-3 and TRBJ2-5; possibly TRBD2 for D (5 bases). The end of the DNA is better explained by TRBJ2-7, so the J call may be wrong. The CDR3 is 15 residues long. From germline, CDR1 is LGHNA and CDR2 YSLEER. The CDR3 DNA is TGCGCCAGCAGCCAAGATAGCGTCGTGGCCTACGAGCAGTACTTC. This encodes CASSQDSVVAYEQYF.

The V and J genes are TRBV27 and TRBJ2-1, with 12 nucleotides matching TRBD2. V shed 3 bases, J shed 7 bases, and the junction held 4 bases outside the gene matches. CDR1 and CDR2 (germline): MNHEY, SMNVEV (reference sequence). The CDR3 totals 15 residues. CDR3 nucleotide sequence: TGTGCCAGCAGTTTCCTAGCGGGGGGGCCTAATGAGCAGTTCTTC. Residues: CASSFLAGGPNEQFF.

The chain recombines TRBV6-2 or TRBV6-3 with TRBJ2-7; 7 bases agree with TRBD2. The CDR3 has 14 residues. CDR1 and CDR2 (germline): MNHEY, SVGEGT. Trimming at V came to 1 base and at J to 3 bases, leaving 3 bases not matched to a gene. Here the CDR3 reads CASSYWTGGYEQYF. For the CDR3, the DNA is TGTGCCAGCAGTTACTGGACGGGGGGCTACGAGCAGTACTTC.

The CDR3 is CASSLAPAMMNTEAFF. CDR3 bases: TGTGCCAGCAGCTTAGCCCCGGCCATGATGAACACTGAAGCTTTCTTT. V and J are TRBV11-2 and TRBJ1-1; D gene unclear. This CDR3 has 16 residues. Between the trimmed V and J ends, which lost 1 base and 0 bases, there was a span of 12 bases. Germline V gene data show CDR1 as SGHAT and CDR2 as FQNNGV. Full variable domain (remainder filled in from reference TRBV11-2 and TRBJ1-1): EAGVAQSPRYKIIEKRQSVAFWCNPISGHATLYWYQQILGQGPKLLIQFQNNGVVDDSQLPKDRFSAERLKGVDSTLKIQPAKLEDSAVYLCASSLAPAMMNTEAFFGQGTRLTVV.

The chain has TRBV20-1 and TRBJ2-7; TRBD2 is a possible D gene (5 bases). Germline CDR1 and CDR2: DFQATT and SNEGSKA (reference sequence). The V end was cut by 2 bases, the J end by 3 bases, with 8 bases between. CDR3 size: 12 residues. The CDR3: CSARRSVYEQYF. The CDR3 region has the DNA TGCAGTGCTAGACGTAGCGTCTACGAGCAGTACTTC.

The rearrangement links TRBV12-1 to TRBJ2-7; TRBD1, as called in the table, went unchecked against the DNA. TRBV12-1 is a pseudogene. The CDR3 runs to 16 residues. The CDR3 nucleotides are TGTGCCAGCAGCTTAAAACACCGGGACCCAGACTACGAGCAGTACTTC. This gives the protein CASSLKHRDPDYEQYF.

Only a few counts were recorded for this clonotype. Here the CDR3 reads CASSIAGTGRREQFF. Written as DNA, the CDR3 is TGTGCCAGCAGTATAGCCGGGACCGGGCGGCGTGAGCAGTTCTTC. This sequence joins TRBV27 and TRBJ2-1; D might be TRBD1 or TRBD2, each matching 5 bases. Germline CDR1 is MNHEY and CDR2 is SMNVEV (reference sequence). The CDR3 totals 15 residues. V was trimmed by 5 bases and J by 9 bases, leaving 20 bases between them.

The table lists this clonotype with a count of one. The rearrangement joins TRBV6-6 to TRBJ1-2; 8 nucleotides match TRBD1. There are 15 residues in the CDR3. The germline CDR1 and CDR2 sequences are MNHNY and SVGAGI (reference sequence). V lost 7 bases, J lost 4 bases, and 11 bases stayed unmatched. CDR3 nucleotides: TGTGCCAGCATGTTTGCTTACCAGGGGGCCTATGGCTACACCTTC. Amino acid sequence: CASMFAYQGAYGYTF.

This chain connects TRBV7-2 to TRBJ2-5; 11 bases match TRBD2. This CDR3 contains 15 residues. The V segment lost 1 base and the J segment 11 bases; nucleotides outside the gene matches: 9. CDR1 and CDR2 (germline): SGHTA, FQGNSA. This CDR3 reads CASSLELAGGREQYF. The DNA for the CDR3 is TGTGCCAGCAGCTTAGAGCTAGCGGGGGGAAGAGAGCAGTACTTC.

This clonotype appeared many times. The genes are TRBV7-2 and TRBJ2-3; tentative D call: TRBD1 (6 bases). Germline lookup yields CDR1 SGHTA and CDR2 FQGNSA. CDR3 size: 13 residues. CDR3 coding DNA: TGTGCGTCGCGATTCTCAGGGGCAGATACGCAGTATTTT. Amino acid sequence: CASRFSGADTQYF.

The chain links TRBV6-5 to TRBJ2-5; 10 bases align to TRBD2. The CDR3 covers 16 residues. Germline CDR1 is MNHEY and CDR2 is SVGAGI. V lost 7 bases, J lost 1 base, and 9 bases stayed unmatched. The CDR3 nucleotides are TGTGCCAGCATCTGTAGACTAGCGGGTCCCCAAGAGACCCAGTACTTC. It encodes CASICRLAGPQETQYF.

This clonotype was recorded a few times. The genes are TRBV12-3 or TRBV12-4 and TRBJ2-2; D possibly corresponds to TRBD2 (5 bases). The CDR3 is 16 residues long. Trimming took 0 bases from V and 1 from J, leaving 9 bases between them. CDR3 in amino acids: CASSLAIRENTGELFF. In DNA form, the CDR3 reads TGTGCCAGCAGTTTAGCAATCCGGGAGAACACCGGGGAGCTGTTTTTT.

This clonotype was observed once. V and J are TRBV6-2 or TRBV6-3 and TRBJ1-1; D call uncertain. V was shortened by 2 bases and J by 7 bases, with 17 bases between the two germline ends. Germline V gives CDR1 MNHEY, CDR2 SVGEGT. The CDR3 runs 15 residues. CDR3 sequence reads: CASSYPSTTGGEAFF. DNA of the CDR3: TGTGCCAGCAGTTACCCTAGCACCACTGGCGGTGAAGCTTTCTTT.